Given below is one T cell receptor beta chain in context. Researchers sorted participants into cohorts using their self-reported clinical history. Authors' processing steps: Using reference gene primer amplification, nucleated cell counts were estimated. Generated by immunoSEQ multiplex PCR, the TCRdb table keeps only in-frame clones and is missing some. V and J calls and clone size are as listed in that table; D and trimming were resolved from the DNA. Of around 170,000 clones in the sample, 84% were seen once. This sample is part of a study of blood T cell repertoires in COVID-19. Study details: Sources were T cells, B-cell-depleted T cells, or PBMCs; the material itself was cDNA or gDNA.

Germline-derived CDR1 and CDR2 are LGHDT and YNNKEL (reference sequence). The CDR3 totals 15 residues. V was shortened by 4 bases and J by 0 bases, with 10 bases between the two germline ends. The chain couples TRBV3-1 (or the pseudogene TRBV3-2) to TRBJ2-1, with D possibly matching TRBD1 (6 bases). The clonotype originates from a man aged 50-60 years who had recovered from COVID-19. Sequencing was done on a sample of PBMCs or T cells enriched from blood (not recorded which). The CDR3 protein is CASSPGVLSYNEQFF. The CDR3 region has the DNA TGTGCCAGCAGCCCAGGGGTCCTCTCCTACAATGAGCAGTTCTTC.